The 7 T cell receptor beta chains given below trace back to one sample, sequenced in a study of T cell repertoires in cytomegalovirus infection. TCRdb redid the calling of the reads with MiXCR, one entry per CDR3 protein. The sample holds roughly 320,000 distinct CDR3 sequences, about a tenth seen once. The material sequenced was PBMCs. The receptors come from a human donor in good health (CMV status not recorded). Some clones in this sample may be carry-over from other donors' samples.

The chain combines TRBV18 with TRBJ1-1, with a tentative D call TRBD1 (6 bases). V lost 2 bases and J lost 1, with 11 bases in between. The CDR3 runs 15 residues. Germline-derived CDR1 and CDR2 are KGHSH and LQKENI. In nucleotides, the CDR3 is TGTGCCAGCTCACCAATTGAGGGGGGGAACACTGAAGCTTTCTTT. Protein: CASSPIEGGNTEAFF.

The chain employs TRBV7-3 and TRBJ1-6; TRBD1 matches at 7 bases. The CDR3 length is 13 residues. V gave up 5 bases and J gave up 10 bases; unmatched junction bases: 5. Germline lookup yields CDR1 SGHTA and CDR2 FQGTGA. CDR3 loop: CASSIDRESPLHF. CDR3 sequence (DNA): TGTGCCAGCAGCATAGACAGGGAATCACCCCTCCACTTT.

This clonotype was counted many times. V and J are TRBV7-2 and TRBJ2-1, with 13 bases that match TRBD2. CDR3 size: 16 residues. V lost 5 bases and J lost 7; bases outside the gene matches: 8. Germline CDR1 SGHTA, CDR2 FQGNSA. Written as DNA, the CDR3 is TGTGCCAGCAGCCCCCCTGGACTAGCGGGAGCTAATGAGCAGTTCTTC. It yields the protein CASSPPGLAGANEQFF.

In its sample, this clonotype was seen once. A read error is possible here, since a much larger clone lies one base away. The chain uses TRBV25-1 and TRBJ1-4, with D possibly being TRBD1 (6 bases). Germline lookup yields CDR1 MGHDK and CDR2 SYGVNS. The CDR3 is 16 residues long. CDR3 DNA: TGTGCCAGCAGTGAGACAGGAACGTCAACTAATGGAAAACTGTTTTTT. Translating it yields CASSETGTSTNGKLFF.

This clonotype was counted many times. The chain uses TRBV2 and TRBJ2-1; D not certain. Per the germline V gene, CDR1 is SNHLY and CDR2 is FYNNEI. V gave up 1 base and J gave up 1 base, with 2 bases separating them. There are 13 residues in the CDR3. In DNA form, the CDR3 reads TGTGCCAGCAGTGAAGGTTCCTACAATGAGCAGTTCTTC. Encoded protein: CASSEGSYNEQFF.

This clonotype was recorded a few times. The V call is TRBV10-3, the J call TRBJ1-3; 7 bases are a match to TRBD1. The germline V gene has CDR1 ENHRY and CDR2 SYGVKD. V was pared by 4 bases and J by 3 bases, with 0 bases of the junction left unmatched. The CDR3 extends over 13 amino acids. The CDR3 nucleotides are TGTGCCATCAGTGGACAGGGTGGAAACACCATATATTTT. Protein sequence: CAISGQGGNTIYF.

This clonotype appeared a few times. V gene TRBV20-1 combines with J gene TRBJ2-3; the D gene is possibly TRBD1 (5 bases). V dropped 3 bases and J dropped 0 bases, with 19 bases sitting between them. This CDR3 has 17 amino acids. Per the germline V gene, CDR1 is DFQATT and CDR2 is SNEGSKA (reference sequence). The CDR3 is CSASSLGVTSSTDTQYF. The CDR3 region has the DNA TGCAGTGCTAGTAGTCTAGGGGTTACCTCTAGCACAGATACGCAGTATTTT.